This entry is about one T cell receptor beta chain. Its antigen is not identified. Germline-derived CDR1 and CDR2 are SEHNR and FQNEAQ (reference sequence). The V segment lost 5 bases and the J segment 5 bases; nucleotides outside the gene matches: 8. There are 15 residues in the CDR3. These data are taken from a study of OX40 agonist ivuxolimab in advanced cancers. Study observations and caveats: Circulating CD4+ and CD8+ T cells showed clonal expansion by week 6 at 0.1 to 3.0 mg/kg.

TCRdb keeps only in-frame clones here, not all; method: immunoSEQ multiplex PCR. The table includes tens of thousands of clones, 90% to 95% detected once. The chain links TRBV7-9 to TRBJ2-2; 7 nucleotides align to TRBD1. Specimen: CD4+ or CD8+ T cells sorted from blood, collected in a trial of the OX40 agonist ivuxolimab. The TCR sequence derives from an adult with an advanced solid tumor such as melanoma, head and neck, liver or kidney cancer. The CDR3 DNA follows: TGTGCCAGCAGCGCCCCCGGGACAGAGACCGGGGAGCTGTTTTTT. Amino acid sequence: CASSAPGTETGELFF. Full variable domain (remainder filled in from reference TRBV7-9 and TRBJ2-2): DTGVSQNPRHKITKRGQNVTFRCDPISEHNRLYWYRQTLGQGPEFLTYFQNEAQLEKSRLLSDRFSAERPKGSFSTLEIQRTEQGDSAMYLCASSAPGTETGELFFGEGSRLTVL.